A selection of T cell receptor beta chains follows, all from one sample in a study of shared clonotypes between healthy human individuals. Method: immunoSEQ multiplex PCR; TCRdb's copy keeps in-frame clones and lacks some. The sample records some 790,000 clones, just under 75% being singletons. The specimen was memory CD4+ T cells sorted from blood. The receptors shown here come from a woman aged 25 to 39 in good health. The CDR3 runs from the conserved cysteine through the conserved F or W. A D gene is named only where the DNA matches it firmly. Size is omitted from some rows. Given values are once, few, many or a class for expanded clones.

>NA|16|TRBD1|TRBV7-3|TRBJ2-1
TGTGCCAGCAGCCGTACAGGGGCCGGGGTTGACAATGAGCAGTTCTTC
CASSRTGAGVDNEQFF
>NA|16|NA|TRBV7-2|TRBJ2-5
TGTGCCAGCAGCCCCTACCAGGGGGGGACTCAAGAGACCCAGTACTTC
CASSPYQGGTQETQYF
>NA|15|NA|TRBV28|TRBJ1-2
TGTGCCAGCAGTTTGATCCTCGCCTACAGTAGTGGCTACACCTTC
CASSLILAYSSGYTF
>once|14|NA|TRBV27|TRBJ2-7
TGTGCCAGCAGTAAAGGGGATGTCTCCTACGAGCAGTACTTC
CASSKGDVSYEQYF
>NA|14|NA|TRBV14|TRBJ1-1
TGTGCCAGCAGCCTGGGACAATTGAACACTGAAGCTTTCTTT
CASSLGQLNTEAFF
>NA|15|TRBD2|TRBV28|TRBJ2-1
TGTGCCAGCAGTTTTATAGCGGGAGGTCACAATGAGCAGTTCTTC
CASSFIAGGHNEQFF
>NA|14|TRBD1|TRBV10-1|TRBJ2-7
TGCGCCAGCAAGTCGGACAGGACTTCTCCCGAGCAGTACTTC
CASKSDRTSPEQYF
>NA|14|NA|TRBV6-5|TRBJ2-1
TGTGCCAGCAGTTACTCGAAGGGCACAGTTGAGCAGTTCTTC
CASSYSKGTVEQFF
>NA|15|NA|TRBV4-2|TRBJ2-7
TGTGCCAGCAGCCAAGATACCTCATACTCCTACGAGCAGTACTTC
CASSQDTSYSYEQYF
>NA|13|NA|TRBV6-1|TRBJ1-2
TGTGCCAGCAGTGCCGCAGGGGCCTATGGCTACACCTTC
CASSAAGAYGYTF
>NA|14|TRBD1|TRBV7-2|TRBJ2-7
TGTGCCAGCAGCTTTGGGACAGGGCTCTACGAGCAGTACTTC
CASSFGTGLYEQYF
>NA|8|NA|TRBV28|TRBJ1-1
TGTGCCACCCAGGGAGCTTTCTTT
CATQGAFF
>NA|17|TRBD1|TRBV4-1|TRBJ2-2
TGCGCCAGCAGACCCACCGGACAGGGCGGGTTCACCGGGGAGCTGTTTTTT
CASRPTGQGGFTGELFF
>NA|17|TRBD2|TRBV27|TRBJ2-3
TGTGCCAGCAGTCCTACAACTAGCGGGAGGCGCACAGATACGCAGTATTTT
CASSPTTSGRRTDTQYF
>NA|15|NA|TRBV25-1|TRBJ2-2
TGTGCCAGCAGTGCCCACCAGACCAACACCGGGGAGCTGTTTTTT
CASSAHQTNTGELFF
>NA|18|TRBD1|TRBV4-1|TRBJ1-3
TGCGCCAGCAGCCGAGACCCGGGACAGGGCTTCTCTGGAAACACCATATATTTT
CASSRDPGQGFSGNTIYF
>once|17|NA|TRBV7-3|TRBJ2-2
TGTGCCAGCAGCTTACGGTTGGGAGCGGGGAACACCGGGGAGCTGTTTTTT
CASSLRLGAGNTGELFF
>NA|15|NA|TRBV10-3|TRBJ1-5
TGTGCCATCAGTGATACCCAGGATAGCAATCAGCCCCAGCATTTT
CAISDTQDSNQPQHF
>once|15|TRBD2|TRBV11-3|TRBJ2-3
TGTGCCAGCAGCCTCAGCGGGAGGTACACAGATACGCAGTATTTT
CASSLSGRYTDTQYF
>NA|12|NA|TRBV29-1|TRBJ2-3
TGCAGCGTTCGCAGGGATATGGATACGCAGTATTTT
CSVRRDMDTQYF
>NA|11|NA|TRBV2|TRBJ1-2
TGTGCCAGCAGTGCGGACGGCGGGTGCACCTTC
CASSADGGCTF
>NA|13|NA|TRBV11-2|TRBJ2-1
TGTGCCAGCAGTCCTGACGCCTCGAGATGGATTGTCTTC
CASSPDASRWIVF
>few|12|TRBD1|TRBV18|TRBJ1-2
TGTGCCAGCTCACCACGACAGGGGGAGTACACCTTC
CASSPRQGEYTF
>NA|13|NA|TRBV5-8|TRBJ2-3
TGTGCCAGCAGCCAAGAGATACAAGATACGCAGTATTTT
CASSQEIQDTQYF
>few|13|NA|TRBV6-4|TRBJ1-1
TGTGCCAGCAGTGATAACCCTAACACTGAAGCTTTCTTT
CASSDNPNTEAFF
>NA|18|TRBD1|TRBV28|TRBJ1-2
TGTGCCAGCAGTCCCCCGGGGCAGGGGGCACAGAGTAACTATGGCTACACCTTC
CASSPPGQGAQSNYGYTF
>few|13|NA|TRBV28|TRBJ1-1
TGTGCCAGCAGTTTACCGGGTGTGTCGAACGCTTTCTTT
CASSLPGVSNAFF
>once|18|TRBD2|TRBV4-1|TRBJ2-2
TGCGCCAGCAGCCAAAGGGTACTAGCGGGAGGTCGGACCGGGGAGCTGTTTTTT
CASSQRVLAGGRTGELFF
>NA|16|TRBD2|TRBV5-1|TRBJ2-1
TGCGCCAGCAGCTTGGGGGTTAGCGGGACCTACAATGAGCAGTTCTTC
CASSLGVSGTYNEQFF
>NA|15|NA|TRBV7-2|TRBJ2-7
TGTGCCAGCAGCTTAGTCAGAGGGCTGGCCTACGAGCAGTACTTC
CASSLVRGLAYEQYF
>NA|16|TRBD2|TRBV27|TRBJ2-5
TGTGCCAGCAGGTTCAGGACTAGCGGCCTCCAAGAGACCCAGTACTTC
CASRFRTSGLQETQYF
>NA|18|TRBD1|TRBV15|TRBJ2-6
TGTGCCACCAGCGGCGGGACAGGGAGTGTCTCTGGGGCCAACGTCCTGACTTTC
CATSGGTGSVSGANVLTF
>NA|14|NA|TRBV6-1|TRBJ1-2
TGTGCCAGCAGCCCAGGGCAGGGACCCTATGGCTACACCTTC
CASSPGQGPYGYTF
>NA|18|NA|TRBV5-4|TRBJ1-3
TGTGCCAGCAGCTTGGCCTTCGGGCAGGAAGTGGGTGGAAACACCATATATTTT
CASSLAFGQEVGGNTIYF
>few|17|TRBD2|TRBV30|TRBJ2-3
TGTGCCTGGAGTGTACCCTTAGGACTAGCGGGAGCTGATACGCAGTATTTT
CAWSVPLGLAGADTQYF
>NA|13|NA|TRBV19|TRBJ2-7
TGTGCCAGTAACGAGGGGCGGAGAGACGAGCAGTACTTC
CASNEGRRDEQYF
>few|18|TRBD2|TRBV5-5|TRBJ2-1
TGTGCCAGCAGCTTGCACTTAGCGGGAGGGCCGAGTATCTATGAGCAGTTCTTC
CASSLHLAGGPSIYEQFF
>NA|19|TRBD2|TRBV4-1|TRBJ2-3
TGCGCCAGCAGCCCTACTAGACTAGCGGGAGGGCATAGCACAGATACGCAGTATTTT
CASSPTRLAGGHSTDTQYF
>many|13|NA|TRBV5-1|TRBJ2-2
TGCGCCAGCAGCTTTTGGCGGGGCGGGGAGCTGTTTTTT
CASSFWRGGELFF
>NA|15|TRBD2|TRBV5-4|TRBJ2-3
TGTGCCAGCAGCTTGGGCGGGGGGGGCACAGATACGCAGTATTTT
CASSLGGGGTDTQYF
>few|14|NA|TRBV11-2|TRBJ2-7
TGTGCCAGCAGCTCAACAGGGTCTACCTACGAGCAGTACTTC
CASSSTGSTYEQYF
>few|16|NA|TRBV14|TRBJ1-3
TGTGCCAGCAGCCCTTCCCGCAGGCAGACAGGAAACACCATATATTTT
CASSPSRRQTGNTIYF
>NA|14|NA|TRBV7-3|TRBJ2-1
TGTGCCAGCAGCTTAGTGGGAGCTTACAATGAGCAGTTCTTC
CASSLVGAYNEQFF
>NA|14|TRBD1|TRBV5-1|TRBJ2-1
TGCGCCAGCACCTCCGGGACAGGGGGCATTGAGCAGTTCTTC
CASTSGTGGIEQFF
>NA|15|NA|TRBV4-1|TRBJ2-7
TGCGCCAGCAGCCAAGATCAACAGGCCACCTACGAGCAGTACTTC
CASSQDQQATYEQYF
>few|13|TRBD2|TRBV5-1|TRBJ2-1
TGCGCCAGCGGGACTAGCGTTTACAATGAGCAGTTCTTC
CASGTSVYNEQFF
>NA|15|NA|TRBV7-2|TRBJ2-5
TGTGCCAGCAGCCTCCTCCGGACATCTAAAGAGACCCAGTACTTC
CASSLLRTSKETQYF
>NA|14|TRBD1|TRBV29-1|TRBJ2-4
TGCAGCGTTGAACAGGGGGCAGCCAAAAACATTCAGTACTTC
CSVEQGAAKNIQYF
>once|19|TRBD2|TRBV4-2|TRBJ2-1
TGTGCCAGCAGCCCAGGCGGGACTAGCGGGAGCCGGACCTACAATGAGCAGTTCTTC
CASSPGGTSGSRTYNEQFF
>NA|17|TRBD1|TRBV19|TRBJ1-5
TGTGCCAGTAGTGACCGGACAGGGAGGGTGAGCAATCAGCCCCAGCATTTT
CASSDRTGRVSNQPQHF
>few|16|TRBD1|TRBV7-3|TRBJ1-1
TGTGCCAGCAGCCTACAAAACAGGGGTATGAACACTGAAGCTTTCTTT
CASSLQNRGMNTEAFF
>few|14|TRBD1|TRBV9|TRBJ2-5
TGTGCCAGCAGCGCCCCGACAGGGAAAGAGACCCAGTACTTC
CASSAPTGKETQYF
>few|13|NA|TRBV28|TRBJ1-5
TGTGCCAGCAGGAGACAGTTCAATCAGCCCCAGCATTTT
CASRRQFNQPQHF
>NA|15|NA|TRBV19|TRBJ1-1
TGTGCCAGTAGTATCCCCGCCGGGGGGAACACTGAAGCTTTCTTT
CASSIPAGGNTEAFF